These 27 T cell receptor beta chains share one sample of origin, sequenced in a study of CD8+CD57+ T cells in acquired aplastic anemia. According to the study, genomic DNA was the template for TCR beta VDJ and CDR3 profiling. Each CDR3 protein gets one entry after TCRdb re-called the reads with MiXCR. The sample has 200,000 to 250,000 distinct CDR3 sequences; 61% are singletons. Specimen: sorted CD4+, CD8+, or CD8+CD57+ T cells (not recorded which) from PBMCs. The receptors originated from a human donor in good health.

The rearrangement links TRBV27 to TRBJ1-2; 10 positions agree with TRBD1. This CDR3 region has 14 residues. Germline V gene sequence: CDR1 MNHEY, CDR2 SMNVEV (reference sequence). The junction had 7 bases not matched to a gene; V was cut back by 5 bases and J by 7 bases. The CDR3 protein is CASSPGQGGAGYTF. CDR3 sequence (DNA): TGTGCCAGCAGTCCAGGACAGGGGGGGGCTGGCTACACCTTC.

Regarding this clonotype: No conserved phenylalanine or tryptophan is present at the end of the CDR3, so a read error is the likely explanation. The limits of the CDR3 on the DNA are not certain, so only TCRdb's listed CDR3 is given. The chain recombines TRBV20-1 with TRBJ2-7; the table calls TRBD1, which could not be checked here. The CDR3 has 14 amino acids, counting both end residues. Germline V gene sequence: CDR1 DFQATT, CDR2 SNEGSKA (reference sequence). The CDR3 loop is CSRDRGRLAPTSST.

This sequence joins TRBV7-2 and TRBJ1-1, with unresolved D. CDR3 length: 14 residues. The V end lost 1 base, the J end lost 0 bases, and 6 bases lay between the germline ends. CDR1 and CDR2 (germline): SGHTA, FQGNSA. The CDR3: CASSLVGLNTEAFF. CDR3 coding DNA: TGTGCCAGCAGCTTAGTAGGCCTGAACACTGAAGCTTTCTTT.

The chain is built from TRBV25-1 and TRBJ2-5, with no clear D. V was shortened by 6 bases and J by 5 bases, with 13 bases between the two germline ends. This CDR3 has 13 amino acids. Germline CDR1 reads MGHDK; CDR2 reads SYGVNS. The CDR3 DNA sequence: TGTGCCAGCAGCTTCCAGGATCTCGAGACCCAGTACTTC. Encoded protein: CASSFQDLETQYF.

This clonotype was detected ten times or more. The chain combines TRBV6-2 or TRBV6-3 with TRBJ2-5, with 8 bases fitting TRBD1. CDR1 and CDR2 from the germline V gene are MNHEY and SVGEGT. The length of the CDR3 is 15 residues. V shed 6 bases and J 3 bases; nucleotides not matched to a gene: 9. The CDR3 DNA reads as TGTGCCAGCAGCGACAGGGGCAGGGCCAAAGAGACCCAGTACTTC. Amino acid sequence: CASSDRGRAKETQYF.

Many counts were recorded for this clonotype. V usage is TRBV6-5 and J usage is TRBJ2-1; D call uncertain. V was cut by 2 bases and J by 6 bases, with 8 bases left in between. The CDR3 spans 13 residues. Germline loops: CDR1 MNHEY, CDR2 SVGAGI. CDR3 in DNA: TGTGCCAGCAGTTACGCGGCCCCCAATGAGCAGTTCTTC. Translated: CASSYAAPNEQFF.

This clonotype was seen more than once but under ten times. The V and J genes are TRBV7-2 and TRBJ1-5; no reliable D call. The CDR3 contains 14 residues. With 0 bases removed from V and 7 bases from J, the gap between germline ends came to 10 bases. Germline lookup yields CDR1 SGHTA and CDR2 FQGNSA. CDR3 DNA sequence: TGTGCCAGCAGCTTAGCGAGCGGGTCACAGCCCCAGCATTTT. This translates into CASSLASGSQPQHF. Full variable domain (missing parts from reference TRBV7-2 and TRBJ1-5): GAGVSQSPSNKVTEKGKDVELRCDPISGHTALYWYRQSLGQGLEFLIYFQGNSAPDKSGLPSDRFSAERTGGSVSTLTIQRTQQEDSAVYLCASSLASGSQPQHFGDGTRLSIL.

DNA for the CDR3: TGTGCCATCAGTACCGACAGAGGCAATCAGCCCCAGCATTTT. It specifies CAISTDRGNQPQHF. The chain has TRBV10-3 and TRBJ1-5; tentatively, D is TRBD1 (5 bases). The CDR3 length is 14 residues. Germline V CDR1 and CDR2: ENHRY, SYGVKD. With 5 bases removed from V and 2 bases from J, the gap between germline ends came to 10 bases.

The chain recombines TRBV7-8 with TRBJ2-2; TRBD2 agrees at 12 bases. Per the germline V gene, CDR1 is SGHVS and CDR2 is FQNEAQ. V gave up 3 bases and J gave up 0 bases; unmatched junction bases: 5. This CDR3 is built from 18 residues. This chain's CDR3 is CASSLATSGGPNTGELFF. The CDR3 region has the DNA TGTGCCAGCAGCTTGGCGACTAGCGGGGGCCCGAACACCGGGGAGCTGTTTTTT.

This clonotype was counted ten times or more. This chain joins TRBV12-3 or TRBV12-4 and TRBJ2-1; D may match TRBD1 or TRBD2 (6 bases each). V gave up 6 bases and J gave up 8 bases, with 11 bases separating them. This CDR3 comprises 12 residues. CDR3 DNA: TGTGCCAGCAGCCCGGGGGCCGATGAGCAGTTCTTC. Amino acids: CASSPGADEQFF.

There are many counts of this clonotype. The CDR3 DNA reads as TGTGCCAGCAGCCAAGATTGGGCCAGCGATCCTAACTATGGCTACACCTTC. Residues: CASSQDWASDPNYGYTF. The rearrangement joins TRBV3-1 to TRBJ1-2; D remains ambiguous. V shed 0 bases and J shed 0 bases, with 14 bases lying between them. CDR1 is LGHDT and CDR2 is YNNKEL in the germline V gene (reference sequence). The CDR3 runs to 17 residues.

The chain employs TRBV5-1 and TRBJ2-3; the D gene is possibly TRBD1 (5 bases). V lost 4 bases, J lost 1 base, and 25 bases lay in between. Per germline, CDR1 SGHRS and CDR2 YFSETQ. The CDR3 sequence is 19 residues long. The CDR3 here is CASSPDSLSAIFGTDTQYF. Here the CDR3 DNA reads TGCGCCAGCAGCCCTGACAGCCTCTCGGCAATCTTTGGCACAGATACGCAGTATTTT. The whole variable domain, remainder taken from reference TRBV5-1 and TRBJ2-3, is KAGVTQTPRYLIKTRGQQVTLSCSPISGHRSVSWYQQTPGQGLQFLFEYFSETQRNKGNFPGRFSGRQFSNSRSEMNVSTLELGDSALYLCASSPDSLSAIFGTDTQYFGPGTRLTVL.

V is TRBV7-8 and J is TRBJ1-6; a weak D match, TRBD1 (5 bases). From germline, CDR1 is SGHVS and CDR2 FQNEAQ. Trimming cost V 1 base and J 6 bases, with 13 bases left between them. CDR3 size: 16 residues. The CDR3 region is CASSLVQGRGNSPLHF. CDR3 in DNA: TGTGCCAGCAGCTTAGTCCAGGGTAGAGGTAATTCACCCCTCCACTTT.

J is TRBJ2-2 and V is TRBV25-1; TRBD2 might be the D (5 bases). Per germline, CDR1 MGHDK and CDR2 SYGVNS. CDR3 size: 13 residues. V was shortened by 1 base and J by 8 bases, with 8 bases between the two germline ends. CDR3 sequence (DNA): TGTGCCAGCAGTGAATCGGGGTCGGGGGAGCTGTTTTTT. As protein: CASSESGSGELFF.

This clonotype has ten or more counts. The chain has TRBV6-2 or TRBV6-3 and TRBJ2-7, with a weak D call TRBD2 (6 bases). This CDR3 is 16 amino acids long. Trimming removed 7 bases from V and 0 bases from J, with 19 bases in between. Looked up from germline, CDR1 is MNHEY and CDR2 is SVGEGT. The CDR3 sequence: CASTEASGLSSYEQYF. The CDR3 DNA sequence: TGTGCCAGCACCGAAGCGTCGGGACTTAGCTCCTACGAGCAGTACTTC.

The table lists this clonotype with many counts. The J gene is TRBJ2-3, the V gene TRBV6-2 or TRBV6-3, with a weak D call TRBD2 (6 bases). The germline V and J ends were trimmed by 5 bases and 3 bases, with 15 bases remaining between them. Germline-derived CDR1 and CDR2 are MNHEY and SVGEGT. CDR3 length: 15 residues. CDR3: CASSGGTLKTDTQYF. The CDR3 bases are TGTGCCAGCAGTGGCGGGACCCTGAAAACAGATACGCAGTATTTT.

The chain has TRBV24-1 and TRBJ1-1, with a weak D call TRBD1 (5 bases). V was clipped by 2 bases and J by 3 bases, with 12 bases between them. The CDR3 loop spans 15 amino acids. Germline V gene lookup returns CDR1 KGHDR and CDR2 SFDVKD. The CDR3 DNA sequence: TGTGCCACCAGTGATTCAGGGAGAGCGGACACTGAAGCTTTCTTT. It specifies CATSDSGRADTEAFF.

This clonotype was detected many times. The rearrangement joins TRBV4-1 to TRBJ1-4; unclear D gene. V shed 8 bases and J shed 7 bases, with 11 bases lying between them. This CDR3 spans 12 amino acids. Germline lookup yields CDR1 MGHRA and CDR2 YSYEKL. The CDR3 region has the DNA TGCGCCAGCGAGGGTCGGGGTGAAAAACTGTTTTTT. This translates into CASEGRGEKLFF.

This clonotype has just a few counts. The chain is built from TRBV27 and TRBJ2-1, with unresolved D. V dropped 3 bases and J dropped 4 bases, with 10 bases sitting between them. Germline loops: CDR1 MNHEY, CDR2 SMNVEV (reference sequence). The length of the CDR3 is 14 residues. The CDR3 DNA is TGTGCCAGCAGTTTTATGGGCAATTACAATGAGCAGTTCTTC. Protein product: CASSFMGNYNEQFF.

The chain joins TRBV7-2 to TRBJ2-7, with D possibly matching TRBD1 (6 bases). Trimming cost V 1 base and J 7 bases, with 14 bases left between them. The germline V gene encodes CDR1 SGHTA and CDR2 FQGNSA. This CDR3 is 14 amino acids long. CDR3: CASSLESGVLEQYF. CDR3 nucleotides: TGTGCCAGCAGCTTAGAGTCAGGGGTTCTTGAGCAGTACTTC.

The gene calls are TRBV20-1 and TRBJ1-4; D is ambiguous. With 3 bases removed from V and 4 bases from J, the gap between germline ends came to 9 bases. The CDR3 sequence is 13 residues long. Germline V CDR1 and CDR2: DFQATT, SNEGSKA (reference sequence). The CDR3 bases are TGCAGTGCTAGTGCGCTGGTTAATGAAAAACTGTTTTTT. Protein: CSASALVNEKLFF.

This clonotype was counted ten times or more. V usage is TRBV19 and J usage is TRBJ1-2, with D hard to call. V was trimmed by 5 bases and J by 5 bases, leaving 15 bases between them. The CDR3 length is 14 residues. CDR1 is LNHDA, CDR2 SQIVND, per germline (reference sequence). The CDR3 protein is CASSLLGSGYGYTF. CDR3 DNA sequence: TGTGCCAGTAGTCTTCTGGGGTCGGGTTATGGCTACACCTTC.

The chain employs TRBV5-6 and TRBJ2-7, with a possible D match to TRBD1 (5 bases). CDR1 and CDR2 (germline): SGHDT, YYEEEE. This CDR3 has 11 residues. Trimming pared 4 bases from V and 7 bases from J, leaving 9 bases between. CDR3 in DNA: TGTGCCAGCAGCCATAGACAGGAGCAGTACTTC. This sequence encodes CASSHRQEQYF.

The gene calls are TRBV11-2 and TRBJ1-6; D ambiguous. The CDR3 runs 15 residues. In germline, CDR1 is SGHAT, CDR2 FQNNGV. The V end was cut by 5 bases, the J end by 0 bases, with 8 bases between. In DNA form, the CDR3 reads TGTGCCAGCAGCATACAGAGCTCCTATAATTCACCCCTCCACTTT. Translating it yields CASSIQSSYNSPLHF. Drawing the rest from reference TRBV11-2 and TRBJ1-6, the complete variable domain is EAGVAQSPRYKIIEKRQSVAFWCNPISGHATLYWYQQILGQGPKLLIQFQNNGVVDDSQLPKDRFSAERLKGVDSTLKIQPAKLEDSAVYLCASSIQSSYNSPLHFGNGTRLTVT.

The CDR3 here is CSAPGGGGTGDTEAFF. DNA of the CDR3: TGCAGTGCCCCTGGGGGGGGGGGGACAGGGGACACTGAAGCTTTCTTT. The chain recombines TRBV20-1 with TRBJ1-1; TRBD1 aligns across 10 bases. Germline assignment: CDR1 DFQATT and CDR2 SNEGSKA (reference sequence). CDR3 size: 16 residues. The V segment lost 6 bases and the J segment 3 bases; nucleotides outside the gene matches: 13.

V is TRBV7-9 and J is TRBJ2-1, with 7 bases that match TRBD2. CDR1 is SEHNR and CDR2 is FQNEAQ in the germline V gene (reference sequence). V gave up 7 bases and J gave up 8 bases; unmatched junction bases: 29. The CDR3 runs 20 residues. CDR3 nucleotide sequence: TGTGCCAGCAACATCTGGTCGGGGACTATCTTACATCCTAGCGAGCATGAGCAGTTCTTC. Amino acids: CASNIWSGTILHPSEHEQFF.

As DNA, the CDR3 is TGCGCCAGCAGCTCCCACGAGACTAGCGTAACAGATACGCAGTATTTT. As protein: CASSSHETSVTDTQYF. The chain uses TRBV5-1 and TRBJ2-3, with 8 bases aligning to TRBD2. The CDR3 sequence is 16 residues long. After removal of 3 bases from V and 3 bases from J, the junction contained 9 bases not matched to a gene. The germline V gene encodes CDR1 SGHRS and CDR2 YFSETQ.